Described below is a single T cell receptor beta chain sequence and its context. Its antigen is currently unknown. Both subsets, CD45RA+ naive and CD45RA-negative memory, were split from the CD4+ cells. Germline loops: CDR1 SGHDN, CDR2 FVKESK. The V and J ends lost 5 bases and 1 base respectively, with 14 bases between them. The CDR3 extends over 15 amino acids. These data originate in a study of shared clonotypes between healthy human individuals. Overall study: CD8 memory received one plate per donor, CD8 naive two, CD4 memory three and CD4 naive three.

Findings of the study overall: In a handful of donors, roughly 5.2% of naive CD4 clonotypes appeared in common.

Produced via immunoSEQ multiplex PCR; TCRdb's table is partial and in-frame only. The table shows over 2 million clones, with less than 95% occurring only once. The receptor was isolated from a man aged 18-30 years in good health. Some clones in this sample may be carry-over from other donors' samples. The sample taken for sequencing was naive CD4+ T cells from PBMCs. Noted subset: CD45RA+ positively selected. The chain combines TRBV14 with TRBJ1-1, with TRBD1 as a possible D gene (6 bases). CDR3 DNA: TGTGCCAGCAGCAATCCAGGGGAGAGGAACACTGAAGCTTTCTTT. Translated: CASSNPGERNTEAFF.